This TCR beta chain was documented in a study of blood T cell repertoires in COVID-19. The wider study: COVID-19 samples collected from the United States, Italy and Spain covered acute and convalescent phases. PBMCs, B-cell-depleted T cells, or T cells were the source of the cDNA or gDNA that made up the material.

Source study methods: By means of reference gene primer amplification, nucleated cell counts were estimated. Sequencing was performed with immunoSEQ multiplex PCR; in TCRdb, only in-frame clones are kept and a portion is missing. The DNA gave D and trimming, while V, J and clone size come from that table. The sample consists of roughly 150,000 clones, about four fifths of them appearing once. The Seattle site enrolled patients during active infection and followed them longitudinally. Germline V gene lookup returns CDR1 SNHLY and CDR2 FYNNEI. This CDR3 is built from 14 residues. With 10 bases clipped from V and 5 bases from J, the junction kept 7 bases outside the gene matches.

What was sequenced was peripheral blood. The TCR was taken from an elderly woman with COVID-19, enrolled during active disease. The chain joins TRBV2 to TRBJ2-2, with 10 bases aligning to TRBD1. CDR3 DNA sequence: TGTGCCAACCGACAGGGGGCGGTTACCGGGGAGCTGTTTTTT. This translates into CANRQGAVTGELFF.